This TCR beta chain came from a study of cytomegalovirus exposure and HLA in healthy donors. It was with 60 Vbeta and 13 Jbeta primers that the PCR ran. Method: immunoSEQ multiplex PCR; TCRdb's copy keeps in-frame clones and lacks some. This table holds over 100,000 clones, about 80% found once. V shed 5 bases and J shed 7 bases, with 18 bases lying between them. The CDR3 has 15 residues. Germline V gene lookup returns CDR1 SEHNR and CDR2 FQNEAQ (reference sequence). This TCR came from a human donor in good health. Source material: PBMCs. The chain employs TRBV7-9 and TRBJ2-1; D is uncertain. In nucleotides, the CDR3 is TGTGCCAGCAGCGCAGGCAGTTGGGCCCGGAATGAGCAGTTCTTC. Protein product: CASSAGSWARNEQFF. The full variable domain, with the rest looked up from reference TRBV7-9 and TRBJ2-1, is DTGVSQNPRHKITKRGQNVTFRCDPISEHNRLYWYRQTLGQGPEFLTYFQNEAQLEKSRLLSDRFSAERPKGSFSTLEIQRTEQGDSAMYLCASSAGSWARNEQFFGPGTRLTVL.